These 27 T cell receptor beta chains originate from one sample sequenced in a study of T cell repertoires in cytomegalovirus infection. Using its own MiXCR run on the reads, TCRdb lists one record per CDR3 protein. Here the sample spans 150,000 to 200,000 distinct CDR3 sequences, 15% to 20% being singletons. The specimen was CD8+ T cells from PBMCs. The receptors stem from a human donor in good health (CMV status not recorded). Some clones in this sample may be carry-over from other donors' samples.

This sequence joins TRBV5-1 and TRBJ2-1; TRBD2 is a possible D gene (6 bases). With 3 bases removed from V and 5 bases from J, the gap between germline ends came to 12 bases. CDR1 is SGHRS and CDR2 is YFSETQ in the germline V gene. The CDR3 runs to 14 residues. As DNA, the CDR3 is TGCGCCAGCAGCTCCGGGACTTTGAACAATGAGCAGTTCTTC. This codes for CASSSGTLNNEQFF.

This clonotype was recorded a few times. The genes are TRBV27 and TRBJ2-3; 10 nucleotides match TRBD2. Per the germline V gene, CDR1 is MNHEY and CDR2 is SMNVEV (reference sequence). J lost 4 bases, V lost 1 base, and 5 bases had no gene match. CDR3 length: 16 amino acids. The DNA for the CDR3 is TGTGCCAGCAGTTTATATCTAGCGGGAGCATCAGATACGCAGTATTTT. Translated, it gives CASSLYLAGASDTQYF.

The chain has TRBV6-2 or TRBV6-3 and TRBJ1-1, with 9 bases identical to TRBD1. Germline lookup yields CDR1 MNHEY and CDR2 SVGEGT. The length of the CDR3 is 17 residues. V gave up 6 bases and J gave up 1 base; unmatched junction bases: 12. Here the CDR3 reads CASSYGVGQGRNTEAFF. CDR3 coding DNA: TGTGCCAGCAGCTATGGGGTGGGACAGGGAAGGAACACTGAAGCTTTCTTT.

Only a few counts were recorded for this clonotype. This chain connects TRBV7-2 to TRBJ1-2, with D tentatively TRBD1 (5 bases). The CDR3 is made up of 14 amino acids. Trimming shortened V by 3 bases and J by 4 bases, and 12 bases separated the two germline ends. The germline gives CDR1 SGHTA, CDR2 FQGNSA. CDR3: CASSLELDSYGYTF. The CDR3 DNA follows: TGTGCCAGCAGCTTGGAGCTCGACAGCTATGGCTACACCTTC. Using reference TRBV7-2 and TRBJ1-2 for the parts outside the CDR3, the full variable domain is GAGVSQSPSNKVTEKGKDVELRCDPISGHTALYWYRQSLGQGLEFLIYFQGNSAPDKSGLPSDRFSAERTGGSVSTLTIQRTQQEDSAVYLCASSLELDSYGYTFGSGTRLTVV.

J is TRBJ2-1 and V is TRBV7-9, with D tentatively TRBD1 (5 bases). CDR3 length: 13 residues. CDR1 is SEHNR and CDR2 is FQNEAQ in the germline V gene (reference sequence). The V end was cut by 6 bases, the J end by 12 bases, with 18 bases between. CDR3 residues: CASRNRQLGRQFF. CDR3 coding DNA: TGTGCCAGCAGGAACCGACAGCTGGGAAGGCAGTTCTTC. Full variable domain (remainder filled in from reference TRBV7-9 and TRBJ2-1): DTGVSQNPRHKITKRGQNVTFRCDPISEHNRLYWYRQTLGQGPEFLTYFQNEAQLEKSRLLSDRFSAERPKGSFSTLEIQRTEQGDSAMYLCASRNRQLGRQFFGPGTRLTVL.

About this clonotype: Because it lacks the conserved phenylalanine or tryptophan at the end, this CDR3 is likely a read error. V is TRBV6-5 and J is TRBJ2-7; D possibly corresponds to TRBD1 (5 bases). Germline loops: CDR1 MNHEY, CDR2 SVGAGI. The V end lost 2 bases, the J end lost 0 bases, and 11 bases lay between the germline ends. The CDR3 is 15 amino acids. CDR3 sequence reads: CASSYGADPSYEQYL. The CDR3, as DNA: TGTGCCAGCAGTTACGGGGCCGATCCCTCCTACGAGCAGTACTTG.

The gene calls are TRBV28 and TRBJ1-1; a weak D match, TRBD1 (6 bases). Germline V gene sequence: CDR1 MDHEN, CDR2 SYDVKM. Trimming removed 2 bases at V and 6 bases at J, with 22 bases between. This CDR3 comprises 17 residues. The CDR3 here is CASSLVIGAGVLAEAFF. CDR3 in DNA: TGTGCCAGCAGTTTAGTCATTGGGGCAGGGGTCTTGGCTGAAGCTTTCTTT.

The DNA for the CDR3 is TGTGCCAGCAGTCAACTTAGCGTACCCTACGAGCAGTACTTC. Translation: CASSQLSVPYEQYF. J is TRBJ2-7 and V is TRBV6-2 or TRBV6-3, with a possible D match to TRBD2 (5 bases). This CDR3 is 14 amino acids long. CDR1 and CDR2 from the germline V gene are MNHEY and SVGEGT. Trimming cost V 5 bases and J 2 bases, with 13 bases left between them.

A few counts support this clonotype. The chain joins TRBV28 to TRBJ1-6; the D is unclear. The germline V gene encodes CDR1 MDHEN and CDR2 SYDVKM. The CDR3 extends over 13 amino acids. V lost 2 bases to trimming and J lost 8 bases, with 7 bases between them. The CDR3 sequence: CASSLVTDSPLHF. CDR3 DNA sequence: TGTGCCAGCAGTTTAGTGACCGATTCACCCCTCCACTTT.

The chain carries TRBV10-3 and TRBJ1-2; possible D gene TRBD1, 5 bases. The germline V gene has CDR1 ENHRY and CDR2 SYGVKD. CDR3 length: 15 residues. The V end was cut by 0 bases, the J end by 0 bases, with 8 bases between. In nucleotides, the CDR3 is TGTGCCATCAGTGAGTCTCAGGGCGCTAACTATGGCTACACCTTC. Amino acids: CAISESQGANYGYTF.

The sample holds many counts of this clonotype. This may arise from a read error, as a much more abundant clone is one base away. The rearrangement uses TRBV9 and TRBJ1-5; D gene ambiguous. Trimming stripped 2 bases from V and 2 bases from J, with 2 bases between. The V gene's germline CDR1 is SGDLS and CDR2 YYNGEE. CDR3 length: 12 amino acids. In DNA form, the CDR3 reads TGTGCCAGCAGCGTGGGCAATCAGCCCCAGCATTTT. As protein: CASSVGNQPQHF.

The CDR3 loop reads CASSPRGSYNSPLHF. The CDR3 DNA reads as TGTGCCAGCAGTCCCAGGGGCTCCTATAATTCACCCCTCCACTTT. The rearrangement joins TRBV28 to TRBJ1-6; tentative D call: TRBD1 (6 bases). From germline, CDR1 is MDHEN and CDR2 SYDVKM. The CDR3 has 15 amino acids. V was pared by 5 bases and J by 0 bases, with 8 bases between.

This clonotype occurred a few times. The chain combines TRBV11-2 with TRBJ2-3, with 8 bases lining up with TRBD1. CDR1 and CDR2 (germline): SGHAT, FQNNGV. CDR3 size: 15 residues. J was trimmed by 4 bases and V by 6 bases; bases with no gene match: 9. CDR3 protein: CASSKDRGIPDTQYF. As DNA, the CDR3 is TGTGCCAGCAGTAAAGACAGGGGAATCCCAGATACGCAGTATTTT.

In this sample, this clonotype turned up a few times. V is TRBV7-8 and J is TRBJ2-7; no definite D call. The germline gives CDR1 SGHVS, CDR2 FQNEAQ. The CDR3 runs to 11 residues. Trimming took off 1 base at V and 5 bases at J, with 3 bases between the two ends. The CDR3 sequence: CASSLVNEQYF. CDR3 coding DNA: TGTGCCAGCAGCTTAGTGAACGAGCAGTACTTC.

V is TRBV7-2 and J is TRBJ2-1; 12 bases agree with TRBD2. The CDR3 length is 16 residues. Germline V CDR1 and CDR2: SGHTA, FQGNSA. V was pared by 4 bases and J by 7 bases, with 8 bases of the junction left unmatched. CDR3 in amino acids: CASSSALAGGPNEQFF. CDR3 nucleotides: TGTGCCAGCAGCTCCGCCCTAGCGGGAGGGCCAAATGAGCAGTTCTTC. Variable domain in full (rest from reference TRBV7-2 and TRBJ2-1): GAGVSQSPSNKVTEKGKDVELRCDPISGHTALYWYRQSLGQGLEFLIYFQGNSAPDKSGLPSDRFSAERTGGSVSTLTIQRTQQEDSAVYLCASSSALAGGPNEQFFGPGTRLTVL.

This chain joins TRBV29-1 and TRBJ2-5, with D perhaps TRBD2 (5 bases). CDR3 size: 14 residues. Looked up from germline, CDR1 is SQVTM and CDR2 is ANQGSEA. V gave up 2 bases and J gave up 2 bases, with 12 bases separating them. The CDR3 sequence is CSVERLRDQETQYF. As DNA, the CDR3 is TGCAGCGTTGAAAGATTACGGGATCAAGAGACCCAGTACTTC. The full variable domain, its missing parts supplied by reference TRBV29-1 and TRBJ2-5, is SAVISQKPSRDICQRGTSLTIQCQVDSQVTMMFWYRQQPGQSLTLIATANQGSEATYESGFVIDKFPISRPNLTFSTLTVSNMSPEDSSIYLCSVERLRDQETQYFGPGTRLLVL.

V and J are TRBV28 and TRBJ1-6; 8 bases are a match to TRBD1. From germline, CDR1 is MDHEN and CDR2 SYDVKM. The CDR3 totals 17 residues. V trimming: 8 bases; J trimming: 9 bases; junction bases outside the gene matches: 18. This CDR3 is CASHTPRRTGKISPLHF. As DNA, the CDR3 is TGTGCCAGCCACACACCCAGACGGACAGGGAAAATTTCACCCCTCCACTTT. The complete variable domain, with remaining parts taken from reference TRBV28 and TRBJ1-6, reads DVKVTQSSRYLVKRTGEKVFLECVQDMDHENMFWYRQDPGLGLRLIYFSYDVKMKEKGDIPEGYSVSREKKERFSLILESASTNQTSMYLCASHTPRRTGKISPLHFGNGTRLTVT.

The chain recombines TRBV7-9 with TRBJ2-7; 7 bases fit TRBD2. From germline, CDR1 is SEHNR and CDR2 FQNEAQ (reference sequence). After removal of 4 bases from V and 7 bases from J, the junction contained 10 bases not matched to a gene. The CDR3 loop spans 14 amino acids. The CDR3 DNA is TGTGCCAGCAGCTGGGAGGGAGGCCCAGGAGAGCAGTACTTC. Protein product: CASSWEGGPGEQYF.

The sample holds a few counts of this clonotype. The V and J genes are TRBV12-3 or TRBV12-4 and TRBJ2-2, with no clear D. Trimming pared 8 bases from V and 7 bases from J, leaving 17 bases between. The CDR3 is made up of 14 amino acids. CDR3 in amino acids: CASGQRARRGELFF. The CDR3 coding sequence is TGTGCCAGCGGGCAAAGGGCTCGGCGCGGGGAGCTGTTTTTT.

This clonotype was counted a few times. The chain has TRBV7-2 and TRBJ2-7, with D possibly matching TRBD2 (5 bases). This CDR3 has 13 amino acids. V lost 1 base to trimming and J lost 7 bases, with 11 bases between them. Germline lookup yields CDR1 SGHTA and CDR2 FQGNSA. The CDR3 bases are TGTGCCAGCAGCTTAGGAGTGAGGGTTGAGCAGTACTTC. Protein sequence: CASSLGVRVEQYF.

This rearrangement joins TRBV27 to TRBJ2-1; D not certain. This CDR3 is 14 amino acids long. V was trimmed by 3 bases and J by 7 bases, leaving 13 bases between them. Germline CDR1 MNHEY, CDR2 SMNVEV (reference sequence). The CDR3 DNA follows: TGTGCCAGCAGTTTGAGCTTCAGCTGGAATGAGCAGTTCTTC. This sequence encodes CASSLSFSWNEQFF.

This clonotype was recorded a few times. The chain uses TRBV28 and TRBJ2-7, with a tentative D call TRBD1 (6 bases). Trimming took 5 bases from V and 7 from J, leaving 15 bases between them. Looked up from germline, CDR1 is MDHEN and CDR2 is SYDVKM. The CDR3 sequence is 13 residues long. The CDR3 sequence is CASSPHPTGEQYF. The CDR3 bases are TGTGCCAGCAGTCCGCACCCCACAGGGGAGCAGTACTTC.

V and J are TRBV7-9 and TRBJ2-1; D may be TRBD2 (5 bases). The CDR3 spans 15 residues. V gave up 0 bases and J gave up 6 bases, with 12 bases separating them. Germline loops: CDR1 SEHNR, CDR2 FQNEAQ (reference sequence). The CDR3 DNA follows: TGTGCCAGCAGCTTAGCGGCCGGCGGACTCAATGAGCAGTTCTTC. Its translation is CASSLAAGGLNEQFF.

The chain carries TRBV14 and TRBJ2-1; unclear D gene. Trimming cost V 1 base and J 8 bases, with 18 bases left between them. The germline CDR1 and CDR2 sequences are SGHDN and FVKESK. The CDR3 is 16 residues long. The CDR3 is CASSQVRGRPRDEQFF. For the CDR3, the DNA is TGTGCCAGCAGCCAAGTCCGAGGAAGGCCTAGAGATGAGCAGTTCTTC.

Remarks on this clonotype: A much larger clone lies a single base off, so this may be a read error. The rearrangement links TRBV6-2 or TRBV6-3 to TRBJ1-1; perhaps TRBD1 as D (5 bases). Germline V gene lookup returns CDR1 MNHEY and CDR2 SVGEGT. The V gene lost 8 bases and the J gene lost 4 bases, with 11 bases spanning the gap. The CDR3 consists of 12 residues. The CDR3 DNA sequence: TGTGCCAGCTGCCAGGGTTCCACTGAAGCTTTCTTT. This gives the protein CASCQGSTEAFF.

About this clonotype: At one end, the junction sequence differs from germline, possibly due to a read error. The V and J genes are TRBV7-4 and TRBJ2-7, with TRBD2 identical over 7 bases. The CDR3 contains 12 residues. CDR1 and CDR2 from the germline V gene are SGHVT and SQSDAQ. In DNA form, the CDR3 reads TGTGCCATCAGCGGGGTACCCTACGAGCAGTACTTC. Translation gives CAISGVPYEQYF.

This clonotype was seen repeatedly, ten times or more. The chain joins TRBV5-4 to TRBJ2-7; D not resolved. The length of the CDR3 is 11 residues. Trimming cost V 4 bases and J 6 bases, with 8 bases left between them. From germline, CDR1 is SGHNT and CDR2 YYREEE (reference sequence). CDR3 loop: CASSTSSEQYF. CDR3 bases: TGTGCCAGCAGCACATCTAGCGAGCAGTACTTC.